This record covers a single T cell receptor beta chain. The study ran its PCR with 60 Vbeta and 13 Jbeta primers. TCRdb's copy holds only in-frame clones and misses some; the assay was immunoSEQ multiplex PCR. The sample includes 150,000 to 200,000 clones, around 81% of them seen just once. The data derive from a study of cytomegalovirus exposure and HLA in healthy donors. The CDR3 consists of 13 residues. Germline CDR1 is LNHDA and CDR2 is SQIVND (reference sequence). V lost 5 bases and J 6 bases, leaving 13 bases between the germline ends. The sequenced sample consisted of PBMCs. The chain employs TRBV19 and TRBJ1-2, with D maybe TRBD1 (5 bases). The origin of this receptor is a man aged 18 to 30 in good health and CMV-seronegative. The CDR3 coding sequence is TGTGCCAGTAGTCGACAGAGAGTACATGGCTACACCTTC. Translated, it gives CASSRQRVHGYTF.